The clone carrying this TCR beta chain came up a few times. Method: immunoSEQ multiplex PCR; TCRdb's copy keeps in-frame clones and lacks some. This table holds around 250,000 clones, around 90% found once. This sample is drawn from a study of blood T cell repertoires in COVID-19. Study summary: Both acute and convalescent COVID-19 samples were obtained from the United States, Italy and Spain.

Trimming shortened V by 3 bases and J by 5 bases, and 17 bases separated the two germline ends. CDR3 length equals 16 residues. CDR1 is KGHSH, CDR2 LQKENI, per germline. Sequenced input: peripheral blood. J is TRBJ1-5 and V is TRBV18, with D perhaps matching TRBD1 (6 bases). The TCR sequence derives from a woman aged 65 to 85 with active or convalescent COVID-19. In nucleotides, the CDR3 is TGTGCCAGCTCACCCGGCGGGGGGCAGGGTGATCAGCCCCAGCATTTT. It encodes CASSPGGGQGDQPQHF.